This paragraph reports one T cell receptor beta chain. It has no known antigen specificity. The input lacks base qualities; no much larger clone sits a single base away. This sample was taken from a study of blood T cell repertoires in COVID-19 (TCRdb year 2020). With respect to the entire study: Collaborator samples came from the United States, Italy and Spain and covered acute and convalescent phases of COVID-19. Sample metadata almost always included a de-identified subject ID, COVID-19 status, age in years and sex. The samples were drawn from two sources: the first 160 participants of the ongoing ImmuneRACE study, and 1,000 to 1,500 subjects contributed by 6 global collaborators. The dataset comprised deeply sampled blood TCRbeta repertoires from subjects exposed to, actively infected with, or recovered from COVID-19. Where available, HLA class I and class II types were taken from metadata supplied by the sample provider and were not determined by assay-based typing. The repertoires were released in a freely available public database intended as a resource for research on the immune response to SARS-CoV-2. The material from the prospective study consisted of cDNA or gDNA derived from T cells, B-cell-depleted T cells, or PBMCs. Findings and caveats that apply to the study as a whole: The quantity of clinical and demographic metadata differed by source and by participant and was supplied without curation.

The immunoSEQ Assay, a bias-controlled multiplex PCR, was used to amplify TCRbeta CDR3 regions from genomic DNA. The paper's processing steps were these. Nucleated cell counts per sample were estimated from amplification of reference gene primers within the assay. To quantify the absolute abundance of each unique TCRbeta CDR3 rearrangement, sequence reads were collapsed and filtered. For each sample, productive Simpson clonality was calculated by taking the square root of Simpson's diversity index across productive rearrangements. The clones in this table, taken by TCRdb from immuneACCESS, are in-frame only. Not every clone is retained; where verified, under half of the shortfall comes from an unresolved V gene, and the cause of the rest is unknown. V and J calls and clone size are given by that table; D and trimming were obtained from the DNA. The sample table contains a few hundred thousand clones; only one count was recorded for over 80% of them. Of the sample, 1.2% is held by the ten largest clones.

Enrolling through a virtual design, the prospective study's participants ranged in age from about 18 to 89 years and lived across 24 United States geographic areas. Cohort assignment in the prospective study relied on participant-reported clinical history from a screening survey and a study questionnaire. ImmuneRACE Cohort 3 recovered participants were defined by two consecutive negative NP/OP PCR tests, healthcare professional clearance, or symptom resolution. Mobile phlebotomists in the prospective study collected whole blood, serum and a nasopharyngeal or oropharyngeal swab from every participant. Prospective study participants could optionally give additional blood draws and questionnaires over an approximately 2-month period. Before DNA extraction, blood samples from the prospective study were shipped at room temperature or frozen. CDR1 is given as ENHRY and CDR2 as SYGVKD, both from the germline V gene. Inclusive of the bounding cysteine and phenylalanine, the CDR3 is 13 residues long. The only DNA kept is the CDR3, 39 bases in frame from the first base. V drops 4 bases and J drops 8 bases, leaving 14 bases in between.

Sequencing was carried out using PBMCs or T cells enriched from blood (not recorded which). The chain is encoded by TRBV10-3 joined to TRBJ1-1; the D gene cannot be resolved reliably. The sequence was obtained from a man aged 25-45 years who had recovered from COVID-19. The DNA is TGTGCCATCAGTGGGAGCACAGCGGAGGAAGCTTTCTTT. Translated, it reads CAISGSTAEEAFF.